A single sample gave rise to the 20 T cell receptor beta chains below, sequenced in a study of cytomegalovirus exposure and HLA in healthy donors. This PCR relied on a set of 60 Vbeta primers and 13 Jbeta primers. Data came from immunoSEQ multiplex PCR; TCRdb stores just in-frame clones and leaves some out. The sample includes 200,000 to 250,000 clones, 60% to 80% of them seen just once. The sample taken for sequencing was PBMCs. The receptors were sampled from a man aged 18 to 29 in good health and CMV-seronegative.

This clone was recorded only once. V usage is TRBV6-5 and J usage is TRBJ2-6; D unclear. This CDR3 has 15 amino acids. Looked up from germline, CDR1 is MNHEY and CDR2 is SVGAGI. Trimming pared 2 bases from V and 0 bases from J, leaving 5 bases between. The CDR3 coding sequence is TGTGCCAGCAGTTACAAGCCCTCTGGGGCCAACGTCCTGACTTTC. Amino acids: CASSYKPSGANVLTF.

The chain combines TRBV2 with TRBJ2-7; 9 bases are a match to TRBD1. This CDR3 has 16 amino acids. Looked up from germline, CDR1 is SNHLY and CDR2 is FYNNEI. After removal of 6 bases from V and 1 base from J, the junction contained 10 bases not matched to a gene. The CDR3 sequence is CASRVEGQGLSYEQYF. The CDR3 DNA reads TGTGCCAGCAGAGTCGAAGGACAGGGGTTATCCTACGAGCAGTACTTC.

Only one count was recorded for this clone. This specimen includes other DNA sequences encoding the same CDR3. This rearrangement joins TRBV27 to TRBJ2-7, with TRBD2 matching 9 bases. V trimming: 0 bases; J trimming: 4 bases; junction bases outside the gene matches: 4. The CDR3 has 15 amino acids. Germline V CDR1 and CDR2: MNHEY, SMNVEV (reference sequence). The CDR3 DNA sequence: TGTGCCAGCAGTTTATCAGGGCTAGCGGGATACGAGCAGTACTTC. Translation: CASSLSGLAGYEQYF.

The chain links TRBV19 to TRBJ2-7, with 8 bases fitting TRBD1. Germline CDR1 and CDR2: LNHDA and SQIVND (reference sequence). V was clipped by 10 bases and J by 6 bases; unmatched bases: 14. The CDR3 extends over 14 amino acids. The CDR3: CATLDRGRFPEQYF. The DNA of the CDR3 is TGTGCCACCTTAGACAGGGGCCGTTTCCCCGAGCAGTACTTC.

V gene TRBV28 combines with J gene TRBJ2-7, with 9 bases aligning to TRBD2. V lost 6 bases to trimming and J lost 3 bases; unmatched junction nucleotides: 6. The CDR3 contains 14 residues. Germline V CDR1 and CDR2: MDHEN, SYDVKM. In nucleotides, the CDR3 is TGTGCCAGCAGAGTAGCGGGAGAGAGCTACGAGCAGTACTTC. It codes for CASRVAGESYEQYF.

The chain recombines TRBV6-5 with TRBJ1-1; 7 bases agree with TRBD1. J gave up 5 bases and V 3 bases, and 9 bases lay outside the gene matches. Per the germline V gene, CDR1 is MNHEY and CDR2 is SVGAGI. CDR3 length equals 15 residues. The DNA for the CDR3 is TGTGCCAGCAGTTATTCCGGGACAGTCGGGACTGAAGCTTTCTTT. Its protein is CASSYSGTVGTEAFF.

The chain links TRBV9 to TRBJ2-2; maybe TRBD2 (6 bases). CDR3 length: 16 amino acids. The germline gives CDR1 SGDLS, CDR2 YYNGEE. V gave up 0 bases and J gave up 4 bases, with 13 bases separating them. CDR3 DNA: TGTGCCAGCAGCGTAGCTACCGGAGGGAGCACCGGGGAGCTGTTTTTT. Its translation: CASSVATGGSTGELFF.

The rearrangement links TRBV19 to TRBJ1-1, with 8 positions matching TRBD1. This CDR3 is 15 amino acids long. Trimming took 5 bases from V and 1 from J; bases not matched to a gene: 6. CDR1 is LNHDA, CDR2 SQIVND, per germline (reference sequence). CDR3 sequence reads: CASSSSGGRNTEAFF. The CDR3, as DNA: TGTGCCAGTAGTTCCTCAGGGGGCAGGAACACTGAAGCTTTCTTT.

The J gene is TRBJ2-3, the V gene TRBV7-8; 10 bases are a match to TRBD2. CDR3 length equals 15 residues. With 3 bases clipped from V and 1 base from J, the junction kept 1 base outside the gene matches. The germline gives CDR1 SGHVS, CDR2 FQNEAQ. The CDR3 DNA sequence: TGTGCCAGCAGCTTCCTAGCGGGAGGCACAGATACGCAGTATTTT. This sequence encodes CASSFLAGGTDTQYF.

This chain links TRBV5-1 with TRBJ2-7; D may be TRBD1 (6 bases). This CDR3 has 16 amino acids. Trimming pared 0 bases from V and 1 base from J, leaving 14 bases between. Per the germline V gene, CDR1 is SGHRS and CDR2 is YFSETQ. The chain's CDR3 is CASSLAEQGWSYEQYF. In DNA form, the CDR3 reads TGCGCCAGCAGCTTGGCCGAGCAGGGGTGGTCCTACGAGCAGTACTTC. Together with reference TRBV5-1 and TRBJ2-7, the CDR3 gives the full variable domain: KAGVTQTPRYLIKTRGQQVTLSCSPISGHRSVSWYQQTPGQGLQFLFEYFSETQRNKGNFPGRFSGRQFSNSRSEMNVSTLELGDSALYLCASSLAEQGWSYEQYFGPGTRLTVT.

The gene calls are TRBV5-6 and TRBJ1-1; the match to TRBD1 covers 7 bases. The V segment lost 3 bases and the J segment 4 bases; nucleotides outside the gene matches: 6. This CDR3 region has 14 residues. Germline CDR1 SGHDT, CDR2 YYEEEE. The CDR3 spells CASSYLTGVTEAFF. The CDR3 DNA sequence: TGTGCCAGCAGCTATCTCACAGGGGTCACTGAAGCTTTCTTT.

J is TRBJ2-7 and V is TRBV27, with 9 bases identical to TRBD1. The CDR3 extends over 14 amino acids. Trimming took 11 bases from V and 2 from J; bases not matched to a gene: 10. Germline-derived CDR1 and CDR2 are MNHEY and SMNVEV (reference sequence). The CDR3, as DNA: TGTGCCTCACATACCGGGACAGGGACCTACGAGCAGTACTTC. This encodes CASHTGTGTYEQYF.

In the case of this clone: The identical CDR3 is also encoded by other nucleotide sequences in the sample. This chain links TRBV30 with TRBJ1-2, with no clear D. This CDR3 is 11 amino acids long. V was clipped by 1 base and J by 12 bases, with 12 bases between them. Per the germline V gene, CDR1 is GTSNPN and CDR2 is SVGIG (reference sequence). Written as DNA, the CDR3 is TGTGCCTGGAGTGAACTTGTAGTCCACACCTTC. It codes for CAWSELVVHTF.

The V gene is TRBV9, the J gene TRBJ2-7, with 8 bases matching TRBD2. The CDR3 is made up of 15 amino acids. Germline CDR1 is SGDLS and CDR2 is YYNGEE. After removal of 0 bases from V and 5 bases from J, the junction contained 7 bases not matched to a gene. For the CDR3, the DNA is TGTGCCAGCAGCGTAGGGGGTAGCGGGACGGACGAGCAGTACTTC. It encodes CASSVGGSGTDEQYF. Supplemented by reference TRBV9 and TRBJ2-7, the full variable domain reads DSGVTQTPKHLITATGQRVTLRCSPRSGDLSVYWYQQSLDQGLQFLIQYYNGEERAKGNILERFSAQQFPDLHSELNLSSLELGDSALYFCASSVGGSGTDEQYFGPGTRLTVT.

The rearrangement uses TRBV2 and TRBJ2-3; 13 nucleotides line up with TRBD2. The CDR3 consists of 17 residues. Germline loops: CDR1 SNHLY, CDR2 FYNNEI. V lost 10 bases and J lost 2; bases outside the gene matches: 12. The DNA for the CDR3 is TGTGCCATCTGGACTAGCGGGAGAGGCTGGGTCACAGATACGCAGTATTTT. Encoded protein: CAIWTSGRGWVTDTQYF.

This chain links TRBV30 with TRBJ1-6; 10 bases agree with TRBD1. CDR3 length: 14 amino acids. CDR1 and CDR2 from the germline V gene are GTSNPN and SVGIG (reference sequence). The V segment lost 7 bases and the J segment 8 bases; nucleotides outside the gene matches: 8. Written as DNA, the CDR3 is TGTGCCTTTAACCCGGGACAGGGGTATTCACCCCTCCACTTT. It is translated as CAFNPGQGYSPLHF. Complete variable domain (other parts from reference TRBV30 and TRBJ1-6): SQTIHQWPATLVQPVGSPLSLECTVEGTSNPNLYWYRQAAGRGLQLLFYSVGIGQISSEVPQNLSASRPQDRQFILSSKKLLLSDSGFYLCAFNPGQGYSPLHFGNGTRLTVT.

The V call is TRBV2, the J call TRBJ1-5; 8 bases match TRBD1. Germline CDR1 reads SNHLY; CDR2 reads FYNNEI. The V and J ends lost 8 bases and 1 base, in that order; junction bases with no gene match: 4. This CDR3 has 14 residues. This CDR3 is CASGRQGSNQPQHF. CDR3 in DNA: TGTGCCAGCGGCCGACAGGGGAGCAATCAGCCCCAGCATTTT.

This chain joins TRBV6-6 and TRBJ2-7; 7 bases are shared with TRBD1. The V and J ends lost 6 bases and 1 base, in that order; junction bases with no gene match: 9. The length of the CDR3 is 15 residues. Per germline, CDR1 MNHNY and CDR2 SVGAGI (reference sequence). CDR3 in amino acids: CASSGQVLGSYEQYF. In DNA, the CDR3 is TGTGCCAGCAGCGGACAGGTTTTAGGGTCCTACGAGCAGTACTTC.

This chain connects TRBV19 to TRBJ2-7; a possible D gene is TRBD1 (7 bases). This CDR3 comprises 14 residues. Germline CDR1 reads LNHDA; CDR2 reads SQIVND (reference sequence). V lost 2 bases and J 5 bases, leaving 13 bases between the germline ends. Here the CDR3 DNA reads TGTGCCAGTAGTATACGCAGGGGGGATAACGAGCAGTACTTC. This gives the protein CASSIRRGDNEQYF.

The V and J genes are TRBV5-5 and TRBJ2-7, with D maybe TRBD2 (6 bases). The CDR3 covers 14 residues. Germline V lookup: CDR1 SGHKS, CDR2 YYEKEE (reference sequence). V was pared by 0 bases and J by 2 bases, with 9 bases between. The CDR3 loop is CASSLAGGTYEQYF. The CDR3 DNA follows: TGTGCCAGCAGCTTGGCCGGGGGAACCTACGAGCAGTACTTC.